These 16 T cell receptor beta chains came from one sample sequenced in a study of blood T cell repertoires in COVID-19. Here immunoSEQ multiplex PCR was the method, and the copy in TCRdb shows in-frame clones only, minus some. The top ten hold around 10% of the sample, which has about 320,000 clones, roughly 89% seen once. Sequencing input: PBMCs or T cells enriched from blood (not recorded which). The receptors stem from a woman younger than 35 who had recovered from COVID-19.

In this sample, this clone turned up a few times. The chain is built from TRBV7-2 and TRBJ2-2; D not resolved. Looked up from germline, CDR1 is SGHTA and CDR2 is FQGNSA. V shed 5 bases and J shed 7 bases, with 8 bases lying between them. The CDR3 extends over 12 amino acids. The CDR3 loop is CASSHQVGELFF. Written as DNA, the CDR3 is TGTGCCAGCAGCCACCAGGTCGGGGAGCTGTTTTTT.

This chain uses TRBV3-1 (or the pseudogene TRBV3-2) with TRBJ2-1; maybe TRBD2 (7 bases). The CDR3 is 15 residues long. V was pared by 9 bases and J by 6 bases, with 21 bases between. Germline V lookup: CDR1 LGHDT, CDR2 YNNKEL (reference sequence). The CDR3 sequence is CARDHPAGALNEQFF. CDR3 nucleotides: TGTGCCAGAGACCACCCGGCGGGGGCACTCAATGAGCAGTTCTTC.

This rearrangement joins TRBV28 to TRBJ2-7, with unresolved D. The CDR3 is 11 amino acids. Trimming took off 6 bases at V and 8 bases at J, with 11 bases between the two ends. CDR1 and CDR2 (germline): MDHEN, SYDVKM. CDR3 sequence (DNA): TGTGCCAGCAGACAATCTGACAAGCAGTACTTC. It encodes CASRQSDKQYF.

This sequence joins TRBV11-3 and TRBJ2-1; D not certain. Germline CDR1 and CDR2: SGHNT and YENEEA. This CDR3 has 12 amino acids. The V gene lost 5 bases and the J gene lost 11 bases, with 13 bases spanning the gap. CDR3 in DNA: TGTGCCAGCAGCAGCACTTCATACCAGCAGTTCTTC. It translates to CASSSTSYQQFF. Full variable domain (remainder filled in from reference TRBV11-3 and TRBJ2-1): EAGVVQSPRYKIIEKKQPVAFWCNPISGHNTLYWYLQNLGQGPELLIRYENEEAVDDSQLPKDRFSAERLKGVDSTLKIQPAELGDSAVYLCASSSTSYQQFFGPGTRLTVL.

The V call is TRBV19, the J call TRBJ2-6; D possibly corresponds to TRBD1 (5 bases). CDR3 length: 18 residues. V was clipped by 4 bases and J by 3 bases, with 19 bases between them. CDR1 LNHDA and CDR2 SQIVND come from the germline V gene (reference sequence). The chain's CDR3 is CASSNVGQPIGGANVLTF. The CDR3 DNA reads TGTGCCAGTAGTAACGTTGGACAACCGATCGGTGGGGCCAACGTCCTGACTTTC. Combining the CDR3 with reference TRBV19 and TRBJ2-6 gives the whole variable domain DGGITQSPKYLFRKEGQNVTLSCEQNLNHDAMYWYRQDPGQGLRLIYYSQIVNDFQKGDIAEGYSVSREKKESFPLTVTSAQKNPTAFYLCASSNVGQPIGGANVLTFGAGSRLTVL.

The rearrangement joins TRBV27 to TRBJ1-6; D is unresolved. The V end lost 2 bases, the J end lost 2 bases, and 10 bases lay between the germline ends. Germline V gives CDR1 MNHEY, CDR2 SMNVEV (reference sequence). This CDR3 is 16 amino acids long. Here the CDR3 DNA reads TGTGCCAGCAGTTTACTGTCGGTGACCTATAATTCACCCCTCCACTTT. It specifies CASSLLSVTYNSPLHF.

The chain links TRBV20-1 to TRBJ2-1; possible D gene TRBD1, 6 bases. CDR3 length: 14 amino acids. V was shortened by 3 bases and J by 0 bases, with 9 bases between the two germline ends. The germline V gene encodes CDR1 DFQATT and CDR2 SNEGSKA (reference sequence). As DNA, the CDR3 is TGCAGTGCTAGTACAGGGAGCTCCTACAATGAGCAGTTCTTC. This codes for CSASTGSSYNEQFF.

The chain uses TRBV11-2 and TRBJ2-5, with D maybe TRBD2 (6 bases). The CDR3 loop spans 15 amino acids. V lost 3 bases to trimming and J lost 2 bases, with 13 bases between them. Germline V gene sequence: CDR1 SGHAT, CDR2 FQNNGV. In nucleotides, the CDR3 is TGTGCCAGCAGCTTTGTCGGGAGCTCTCAAGAGACCCAGTACTTC. Residues: CASSFVGSSQETQYF.

The chain couples TRBV27 to TRBJ2-7, with 13 bases that match TRBD2. Germline CDR1 reads MNHEY; CDR2 reads SMNVEV (reference sequence). V was pared by 5 bases and J by 4 bases, with 5 bases of the junction left unmatched. The CDR3 sequence is 15 residues long. The CDR3 bases are TGTGCCAGCAGTCGCGGGACTAGCGGGACGTACGAGCAGTACTTC. Translating it yields CASSRGTSGTYEQYF.

The chain has TRBV7-2 and TRBJ1-3, with D hard to call. The CDR3 extends over 12 amino acids. Germline CDR1 is SGHTA and CDR2 is FQGNSA. Trimming pared 6 bases from V and 1 base from J, leaving 4 bases between. The DNA for the CDR3 is TGTGCCAGCAGATCTTCTGGAAACACCATATATTTT. It specifies CASRSSGNTIYF. Based on the CDR3 plus reference TRBV7-2 and TRBJ1-3, the full variable domain is GAGVSQSPSNKVTEKGKDVELRCDPISGHTALYWYRQSLGQGLEFLIYFQGNSAPDKSGLPSDRFSAERTGGSVSTLTIQRTQQEDSAVYLCASRSSGNTIYFGEGSWLTVV.

V gene TRBV5-4 combines with J gene TRBJ2-3, with D maybe TRBD1 (6 bases). There are 15 residues in the CDR3. Trimming took off 4 bases at V and 2 bases at J, with 14 bases between the two ends. The germline V gene encodes CDR1 SGHNT and CDR2 YYREEE (reference sequence). CDR3: CASSHDRRNTDTQYF. CDR3 in DNA: TGTGCCAGCAGCCACGACAGGCGGAACACAGATACGCAGTATTTT.

In DNA form, the CDR3 reads TGCGCCAGCAGCTTCGATCGGACTAATGAAAAACTGTTTTTT. This codes for CASSFDRTNEKLFF. V gene TRBV5-1 combines with J gene TRBJ1-4; D remains ambiguous. This CDR3 is built from 14 residues. Germline V gives CDR1 SGHRS, CDR2 YFSETQ. V was trimmed by 2 bases and J by 2 bases, leaving 7 bases between them.

This chain joins TRBV28 and TRBJ1-2; D perhaps matches TRBD1 (5 bases). Looked up from germline, CDR1 is MDHEN and CDR2 is SYDVKM. V lost 8 bases and J lost 8, with 27 bases in between. The CDR3 covers 16 residues. The CDR3 protein is CASSRSGPEGRWGYTF. In nucleotides, the CDR3 is TGTGCCAGCTCCCGATCCGGCCCGGAGGGGAGATGGGGCTACACCTTC.

The rearrangement links TRBV4-2 to TRBJ2-3; D remains ambiguous. The CDR3 runs to 15 residues. The V end lost 0 bases, the J end lost 3 bases, and 10 bases lay between the germline ends. The germline CDR1 and CDR2 sequences are LGHNA and YNFKEQ. CDR3 protein: CASSQDGEITDTQYF. CDR3 nucleotides: TGTGCCAGCAGCCAAGATGGAGAGATTACAGATACGCAGTATTTT.

This clone occurred once. V is TRBV7-8 and J is TRBJ2-2; 8 bases align to TRBD1. The germline V gene encodes CDR1 SGHVS and CDR2 FQNEAQ. After removal of 5 bases from V and 3 bases from J, the junction contained 29 bases not matched to a gene. This CDR3 spans 23 amino acids. The CDR3 region has the DNA TGTGCCAGCAGCCACGGTAAAACAAAGCAGGGGGCGGGTTGGTTCGTCGACACCGGGGAGCTGTTTTTT. Its protein product is CASSHGKTKQGAGWFVDTGELFF.

This sequence joins TRBV5-1 and TRBJ1-2; tentative D call: TRBD1 (5 bases). The CDR3 is 15 residues long. V lost 1 base, J lost 1 base, and 11 bases lay in between. The germline gives CDR1 SGHRS, CDR2 YFSETQ. CDR3 sequence reads: CASSLHLRDNYGYTF. The CDR3 DNA sequence: TGCGCCAGCAGCTTGCATCTCAGGGATAACTATGGCTACACCTTC.